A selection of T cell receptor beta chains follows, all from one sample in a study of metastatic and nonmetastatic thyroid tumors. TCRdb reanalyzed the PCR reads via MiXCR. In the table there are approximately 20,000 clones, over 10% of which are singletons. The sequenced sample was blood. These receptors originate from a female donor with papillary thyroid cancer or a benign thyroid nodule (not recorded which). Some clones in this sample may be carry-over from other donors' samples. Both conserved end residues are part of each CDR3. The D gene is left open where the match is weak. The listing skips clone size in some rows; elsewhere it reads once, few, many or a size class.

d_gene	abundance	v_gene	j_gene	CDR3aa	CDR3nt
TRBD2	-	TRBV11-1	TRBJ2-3	CASSPVRTSVGGTDTQYF	TGTGCCAGCAGCCCCGTGCGGACTAGCGTGGGGGGCACAGATACGCAGTATTTT
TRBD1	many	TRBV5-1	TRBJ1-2	CASSGSGTVYGYTF	TGCGCCAGCAGCGGGTCCGGGACAGTCTATGGCTACACCTTC
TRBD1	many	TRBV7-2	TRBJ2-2	CASSPSPRGRRTGELFF	TGTGCCAGCAGCCCAAGTCCCAGGGGGCGGCGAACCGGGGAGCTGTTTTTT
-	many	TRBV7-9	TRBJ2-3	CASSPRWVSDTQYF	TGTGCCAGCAGCCCACGGTGGGTTTCAGATACGCAGTATTTT
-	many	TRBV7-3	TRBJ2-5	CASSLTGGYQETQYF	TGTGCCAGCAGCTTAACGGGGGGTTACCAAGAGACCCAGTACTTC
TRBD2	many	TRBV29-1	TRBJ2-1	CSVGTSGRLYRNEQFF	TGCAGCGTCGGGACTAGCGGGAGACTGTATCGCAATGAGCAGTTCTTC
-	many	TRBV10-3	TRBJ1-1	CAIKGGVDEAFF	TGTGCCATCAAGGGAGGGGTAGATGAAGCTTTCTTT
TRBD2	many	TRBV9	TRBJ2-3	CASSRRLAGGGQADTQYF	TGTGCCAGCAGTCGCCGCCTAGCGGGGGGTGGCCAAGCAGATACGCAGTATTTT
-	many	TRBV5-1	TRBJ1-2	CASSPSAANYGYTF	TGCGCCAGCAGTCCCAGTGCAGCTAACTATGGCTACACCTTC
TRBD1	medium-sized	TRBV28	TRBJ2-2	CASQRPGGTGELFF	TGTGCCAGCCAACGTCCAGGGGGCACTGGGGAGCTGTTTTTT
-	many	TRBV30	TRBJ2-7	CAWSVGGTYEQYF	TGTGCCTGGAGTGTCGGGGGTACCTACGAGCAGTACTTC
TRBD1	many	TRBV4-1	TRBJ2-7	CASSPSGTGVSYEQYF	TGCGCCAGCAGCCCCTCCGGGACAGGGGTTTCCTACGAGCAGTACTTC
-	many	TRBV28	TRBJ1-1	CASTRGGANTEAFF	TGTGCCAGCACCCGGGGAGGGGCGAACACTGAAGCTTTCTTT
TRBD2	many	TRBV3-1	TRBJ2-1	CASSQEGLAVHNEQFF	TGTGCCAGCAGCCAAGAGGGCCTAGCGGTACACAATGAGCAGTTCTTC
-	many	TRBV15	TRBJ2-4	CATSSPPRIAKNIQYF	TGTGCCACCAGCAGCCCCCCCCGGATAGCCAAAAACATTCAGTACTTC
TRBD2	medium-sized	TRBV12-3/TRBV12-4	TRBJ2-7	CASSPPAGVSYEQYF	TGTGCCAGCAGTCCCCCGGCGGGGGTATCCTACGAGCAGTACTTC
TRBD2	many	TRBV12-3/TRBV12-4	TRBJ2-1	CASSLSLAGVNEQFF	TGTGCCAGCAGTTTGTCGCTAGCGGGGGTAAATGAGCAGTTCTTC
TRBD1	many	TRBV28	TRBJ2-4	CASSLLRGPEYF	TGTGCCAGCAGTTTATTGAGGGGGCCGGAGTACTTC
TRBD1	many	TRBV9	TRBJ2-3	CASSVTGSTDTQYF	TGTGCCAGCAGCGTGACAGGGAGCACAGATACGCAGTATTTT
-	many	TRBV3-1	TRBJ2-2	CPSAAPLGGELFF	TGTCCCTCAGCGGCCCCCCTGGGCGGGGAGCTGTTTTTT
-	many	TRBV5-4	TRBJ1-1	CASSFGQFNTEAFF	TGTGCCAGCAGCTTTGGACAATTTAACACTGAAGCTTTCTTT
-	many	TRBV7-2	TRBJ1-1	CASSSGPNTEAFF	TGTGCCAGCAGCTCGGGTCCGAACACTGAAGCTTTCTTT
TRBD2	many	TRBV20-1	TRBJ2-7	CSAGRAGVGEQYF	TGCAGTGCTGGGCGAGCGGGAGTGGGCGAGCAGTACTTC
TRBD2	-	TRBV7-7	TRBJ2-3	CASSFAAGGTDTQYF	TGTGCTAGCAGCTTCGCAGCGGGGGGCACAGATACGCAGTATTTT
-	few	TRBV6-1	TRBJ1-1	CASRSTGESFF	TGTGCCAGCAGGTCGACAGGTGAGTCTTTCTTT
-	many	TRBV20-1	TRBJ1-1	CSAQSGTIMNTEAFF	TGCAGTGCCCAGAGTGGTACTATCATGAACACTGAAGCTTTCTTT
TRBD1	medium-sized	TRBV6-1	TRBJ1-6	CASNPGTGFNSPLHF	TGTGCCAGCAACCCCGGGACAGGGTTTAATTCACCCCTCCACTTT
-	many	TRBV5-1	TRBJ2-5	CASSSGQMGPETQYF	TGCGCCAGCAGCTCAGGACAGATGGGTCCAGAGACCCAGTACTTC
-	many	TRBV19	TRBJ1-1	CASSKGGSRNTEAFF	TGTGCCAGTAGTAAGGGTGGCAGCAGGAACACTGAAGCTTTCTTT
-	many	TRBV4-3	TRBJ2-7	CASSPGVVGSYEQYF	TGCGCCAGCAGCCCGGGGGTGGTCGGGTCCTACGAGCAGTACTTC
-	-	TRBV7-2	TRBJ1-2	CASKYPGAGGYTF	TGTGCCAGCAAGTACCCGGGGGCAGGTGGCTACACCTTC
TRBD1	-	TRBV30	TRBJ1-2	CAWELPDRGLTGYTF	TGTGCCTGGGAACTACCGGACAGGGGGCTCACTGGCTACACCTTC
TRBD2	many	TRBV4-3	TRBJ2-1	CASSLGGRGVADEQFF	TGCGCCAGCAGCTTGGGAGGACGGGGGGTCGCGGATGAGCAGTTCTTC
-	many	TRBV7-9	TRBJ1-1	CASSLGGLGTEAFF	TGTGCCAGCAGCTTAGGGGGGCTGGGAACTGAAGCTTTCTTT
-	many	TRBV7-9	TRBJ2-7	CASSQDTYEQYF	TGTGCCAGCAGCCAAGACACCTACGAGCAGTACTTC
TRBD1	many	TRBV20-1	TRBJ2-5	CSARHTGGRETQYF	TGCAGTGCTAGACATACAGGGGGCAGGGAGACCCAGTACTTC
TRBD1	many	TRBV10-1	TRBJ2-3	CASSDFGTGGPDTQYF	TGCGCCAGCAGTGATTTTGGGACAGGGGGCCCGGATACGCAGTATTTT
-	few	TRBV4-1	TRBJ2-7	CASSQDGREQYF	TGCGCCAGCAGCCAAGATGGAAGAGAGCAGTACTTC
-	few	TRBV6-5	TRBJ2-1	CASSYSGGEQFF	TGTGCCAGCAGTTACTCTGGGGGGGAGCAGTTCTTC
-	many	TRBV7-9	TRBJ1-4	CASSERDGNEKLFF	TGTGCCAGCAGCGAACGGGACGGGAATGAAAAACTGTTTTTT
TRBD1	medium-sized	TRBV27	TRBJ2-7	CASSLGDRYGEQYF	TGTGCCAGCAGTTTAGGGGACAGGTACGGAGAGCAGTACTTC
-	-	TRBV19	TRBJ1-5	CASSYGQNNQPQHF	TGTGCCAGTAGTTACGGGCAGAATAATCAGCCCCAGCATTTT
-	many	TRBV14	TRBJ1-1	CASLASGRGPTEAFF	TGTGCCAGCCTGGCGTCGGGGCGCGGCCCGACTGAAGCTTTCTTT
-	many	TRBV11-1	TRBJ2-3	CASSLVGGSADTQYF	TGTGCCAGCAGCTTAGTAGGAGGGAGCGCAGATACGCAGTATTTT
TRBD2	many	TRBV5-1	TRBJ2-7	CASSPTSGPTYEQYF	TGCGCCAGCAGCCCTACTAGCGGGCCCACCTACGAGCAGTACTTC
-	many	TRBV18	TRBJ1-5	CASSKNGDSNQPQHF	TGTGCCAGCTCAAAAAACGGGGACAGCAATCAGCCCCAGCATTTT
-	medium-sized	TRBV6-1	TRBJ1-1	CASRFNYGTEAFF	TGTGCCAGCAGATTTAACTACGGCACTGAAGCTTTCTTT
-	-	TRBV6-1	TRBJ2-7	CAGMDDDPPPYEQYF	TGTGCCGGCATGGACGACGACCCTCCTCCCTACGAGCAGTACTTC
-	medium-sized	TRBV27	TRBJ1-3	CASSLGDTIYF	TGTGCCAGCAGTTTAGGGGACACCATATATTTT
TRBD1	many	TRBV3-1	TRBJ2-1	CASSQDWGTGSYNEQFF	TGTGCCAGCAGCCAAGACTGGGGGACAGGCTCCTACAATGAGCAGTTCTTC
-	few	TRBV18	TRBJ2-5	CASSPPNTFSPKETQYF	TGTGCCAGCTCACCACCGAACACCTTCTCGCCCAAAGAGACCCAGTACTTC
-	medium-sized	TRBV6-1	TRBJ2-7	CASSEDRDSYEQYF	TGTGCCAGCAGTGAAGACAGGGACTCCTACGAGCAGTACTTC
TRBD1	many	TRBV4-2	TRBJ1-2	CASSRGGGQGEHGYTF	TGTGCCAGCAGCCGAGGTGGAGGGCAGGGGGAACATGGCTACACCTTC